These T cell receptor beta chains were read from a single sample in a study of circulating and synovial CD4+ cells in juvenile arthritis. Only in-frame clones appear in the TCRdb table, and some are missing; sequencing was by immunoSEQ multiplex PCR. Of over 11,000 clones detected, approximately 88% appear once; the ten largest clones hold over 3.5%. Sequenced input: CD4+ T cells from synovial fluid. The origin of the receptors is a human patient with juvenile idiopathic arthritis. Some clones in this sample may be carry-over from other donors' samples. The CDR3 runs from the conserved cysteine through the conserved F or W. The D gene is left open where the match is weak. Some rows mark clone size as missing; the rest say once, few, many or name a class of expanded clone.

v_call	clone_size	j_call	d_call	cdr3_nt	cdr3_aa
TRBV5-1	-	TRBJ2-5	TRBD1	TGCGCCAGCAGCGTTACCGGGACAGGGGTGGAGACCCAGTACTTC	CASSVTGTGVETQYF
TRBV18	-	TRBJ2-5	-	TGTGCCAGCTCACAGGGCCAGGGACTTAATGAGCAGTACTTC	CASSQGQGLNEQYF
TRBV6-5	-	TRBJ2-7	-	TGTGCCAGCTCCCGACGCGGCTTCTACGAGCAGTACTTC	CASSRRGFYEQYF
TRBV30	once	TRBJ2-7	TRBD2	TGTGCCTGGAGTGTGGCGGGAGGGACCTACGAGCAGTACTTC	CAWSVAGGTYEQYF
TRBV5-1	-	TRBJ1-2	-	TGCGCCAGCAGCTTGGGGCAGGGAAACTATGGCTACACCTTC	CASSLGQGNYGYTF
TRBV10-3	few	TRBJ2-1	TRBD2	TGTGCCATCAGTTTCCAGGGTAGCGGGTCCTTATACAATGAGCAGTTCTTC	CAISFQGSGSLYNEQFF
TRBV6-5	once	TRBJ1-2	-	TGTGCCAGCAGCTTCGGGGGGATGGGGTATGGCTACACCTTC	CASSFGGMGYGYTF
TRBV7-2	-	TRBJ2-7	-	TGTGCCAGCGGACACTTTCCCTACGAGCAGTACTTC	CASGHFPYEQYF
TRBV5-1	-	TRBJ1-2	TRBD1	TGCGCCAGCAGCTTGGTTGCAGGGGGTTTCAGCTATGGCTACACCTTC	CASSLVAGGFSYGYTF
TRBV27	-	TRBJ1-2	-	TGTGCCAGCAGTTTAACAGGGCTGTATGGCTACACCTTC	CASSLTGLYGYTF
TRBV10-1	-	TRBJ2-5	-	TGCGCCAGCAGTGAGTTGGGGCAGGGTGAGACCCAGTACTTC	CASSELGQGETQYF
TRBV4-3	-	TRBJ1-3	-	TGCGCCAGCAGCCAAGATTGGGGGGGAAACTCTGGAAACACCATATATTTT	CASSQDWGGNSGNTIYF
TRBV9	-	TRBJ2-1	-	TGTGCCAGCAGCCCAGCGGTGGAGCAGTTCTTC	CASSPAVEQFF
TRBV4-1	-	TRBJ2-5	TRBD1	TGCGCCAGCAGCCAAGCTCCGGGACAGGTGACCTACGAGCAGCACTTC	CASSQAPGQVTYEQHF
TRBV7-8	-	TRBJ1-5	-	TGTGCCAGCAGCTTAACGGGGGGCGCGCGCAATCAGCCCCAGCATTTT	CASSLTGGARNQPQHF
TRBV19	-	TRBJ1-3	-	TGTGCCAGTAGTACGGGGAACGGAAACACCATATATTTT	CASSTGNGNTIYF
TRBV6-1	-	TRBJ2-5	TRBD2	TGTGCCAGCGCGCTAGCGGGGGGGCCGGTGAAGACCCAGTACTTC	CASALAGGPVKTQYF
TRBV20-1	-	TRBJ1-1	TRBD1	TGCACCGGGACAGAGGGCACTGAAGCTTTCTTT	CTGTEGTEAFF
TRBV9	-	TRBJ1-1	-	TGTGCCAGCAGCGTAGCTCACGGGAACACTGAAGCTTTCTTT	CASSVAHGNTEAFF
TRBV7-6	-	TRBJ1-1	-	TGTGCCAGCAGCGCGGCACAGAACACTGAAGCTTTCTTT	CASSAAQNTEAFF
TRBV29-1	-	TRBJ2-5	-	TGCAGCGCCGCCGGGAGTCAGGAGACCCAGTACTTC	CSAAGSQETQYF
TRBV7-2	-	TRBJ2-7	-	TGTGCCAGCAGCTCCCTAGGTGCGGGGGCCCGAGGTGAGGAGCAGTACTTC	CASSSLGAGARGEEQYF